The rows below give T cell receptor beta chains drawn from one sample of a study of beta chain features in type 1 diabetes. Clones were sequenced by immunoSEQ multiplex PCR, and TCRdb holds only the in-frame ones, with some missing. Of about 220,000 clones in the sample, approximately 10% were seen once. Sequenced material: central memory CD4+ T cells from blood. The origin of the receptors is a man aged 18 to 30 in good health. The CDR3 runs from the conserved cysteine through the conserved F or W. The D gene is left open where the match is weak. Clone size is stated in some rows and not others, as once, few, many or a class when expanded.

j_gene | abundance | v_gene | d_gene | CDR3nt | CDR3aa
TRBJ1-5 | many | TRBV19 | TRBD1 | TGTGCCAGTAGTCACAGGGGAGATCGACAGCCCCAGCATTTT | CASSHRGDRQPQHF
TRBJ2-7 | - | TRBV4-2 | TRBD2 | TGTGCCAGCAGCCAAGATCGGGGGGGCCAAGCAACCTACGAGCAGTACTTC | CASSQDRGGQATYEQYF
TRBJ2-1 | many | TRBV9 | TRBD2 | TGTGCCAGCGCGAGCGGGGTAAGCTCCTACAATGAGCAGTTCTTC | CASASGVSSYNEQFF
TRBJ2-5 | few | TRBV14 | TRBD2 | TGTGCCAGCAGCGCGTTTAGCGGGAGTTCACGGGAGACCCAGTACTTC | CASSAFSGSSRETQYF
TRBJ2-2 | many | TRBV29-1 | TRBD2 | TGCAGCGCAAAAATAGCGGGGAACACCGGGGAGCTGTTTTTT | CSAKIAGNTGELFF
TRBJ2-1 | - | TRBV30 | - | TGTGCCTGGAGTCCTTTGGGCAGGGCCTCCTACAATGAGCAGTTCTTC | CAWSPLGRASYNEQFF
TRBJ1-2 | few | TRBV28 | - | TGTGCCAGCACCACGAAAAGCAACGTCTATGGCTACACCTTC | CASTTKSNVYGYTF
TRBJ1-1 | - | TRBV30 | - | TGTGCCGGGAGTGGGGCAGAAAGGGACACTGAAGCTTTCTTT | CAGSGAERDTEAFF
TRBJ1-5 | - | TRBV6-6 | - | TGTGCCAGCAGGAAAGGGGGAAACGATCAGCCCCAGCATTTT | CASRKGGNDQPQHF
TRBJ2-7 | few | TRBV7-9 | - | TGTGCCAGCAGACTAGGGCCTTACGAGCAGTACTTC | CASRLGPYEQYF
TRBJ2-3 | - | TRBV4-3 | - | TGCGCCAGCAGCCAAGATGGAGGGGACGCAGGGGATACGCAGTATTTT | CASSQDGGDAGDTQYF
TRBJ2-1 | many | TRBV20-1 | - | TGCAGTGCTAGAATCGAGTATGAGCAGTTCTTC | CSARIEYEQFF
TRBJ1-2 | - | TRBV29-1 | - | TGCAGCGTTGAAACTGAGAATGGTGGCTACACCTTC | CSVETENGGYTF